What follows describes a single T cell receptor beta chain. Its antigen specificity is not known. No per-base quality is available; no much larger clone lies one base away. The data originate from a study of cytomegalovirus exposure and HLA in healthy donors (dated by TCRdb to the late 2010s). As for the study more broadly: According to a later analysis, the 120 validation repertoires were produced on the same platform as the 700 or so repertoires of the first cohort. The study combined high-throughput TCR immunosequencing, statistical association of individual TCRs with disease status, and machine learning to predict cytomegalovirus infection status. In addition to the first cohort of 666 subjects, a separate validation cohort of 130 or so different subjects was used. The study was designed to test whether signatures of past pathogen exposure could be identified by cataloging public T cell receptors.

The paper as a whole reports these results and caveats: Across donors, most TCR sequences were observed very rarely, whereas some public TCRs were present in many individuals. The authors suggested that the approach could potentially be generalized to other disease states and immunological phenotypes. A later analysis had no HLA typing for the validation cohort, so co-occurrence there was scored across all 130 or so repertoires. Subsequent analysis determined that TCRs grouped into clusters in the first cohort also showed a tendency toward co-occurrence across the 120 validation repertoires, and 94% of cluster scores exceeded 0. In the study, some 160 TCR beta chains were listed as associated with cytomegalovirus. In both the original and validation cohorts, the classifier was reported to diagnose cytomegalovirus status with high specificity and sensitivity. A few of the identified cytomegalovirus-associated TCR beta chains were confirmed in vitro to be specific for cytomegalovirus antigens.

Per the germline V gene, SGDLS is the CDR1 and YYNGEE is the CDR2. V is reduced by 2 bases and J by 4 bases, leaving a spacing of 9 bases between them. Including the terminal cysteine and phenylalanine, the CDR3 comprises 14 residues. Only the CDR3 portion is preserved as DNA: 42 bases, with reading frame beginning at the first base. Donors formed part of the validation cohort, which comprised over a hundred subjects and was distinct from the first cohort of under 750 subjects. Library construction relied on the immunoSEQ multiplex PCR assay. The paper's processing steps were these. To diagnose cytomegalovirus status from the catalog of TCR beta chain sequences, a statistical classification framework was built. This is the immuneACCESS table as TCRdb keeps it, with only in-frame sequences that have V and J called. A part of the clones is gone; compared with another copy, unresolved V genes explain less than half, and the rest is unexplained. That table is the source of V, J and clone size, and D and trimming were worked out from the DNA. This sample has approximately 49,000 clones in its table, and around 91% of those were observed once. The ten largest clones add up to 1.4% of the sample.

The source of this sequence is a man younger than 35 in good health and CMV-seronegative. The sequenced material came from PBMCs. The chain is assembled from TRBV9 and TRBJ2-2; the D segment could be TRBD2, given 7 matching bases. Here the CDR3 is given as CASSVRGGTGELFF. The DNA sequence is TGTGCCAGCAGCGTTAGGGGGGGCACCGGGGAGCTGTTTTTT.